The 27 T cell receptor beta chains below come from one sample, sequenced in a study of tumor and adjacent non-tumor tissue in lung cancer. No cell sorting was done before RNA was extracted from the tissue. The library came from three nested PCR rounds adapted from ARM-PCR protocols. A single record per CDR3 protein comes from TCRdb applying MiXCR to the multiplex PCR reads. The sample carries over 110,000 distinct CDR3 sequences, approximately 70% recorded once. Sequenced: lung tumor tissue. The receptors derive from a man aged 55 to 70 with small cell lung cancer.

With regard to this clonotype: The conserved phenylalanine or tryptophan normally closing the CDR3 is absent here, so this likely arose from a read error. The chain joins TRBV6-1 to TRBJ1-5; tentative D call: TRBD1 (5 bases). Germline V gene data show CDR1 as MNHNS and CDR2 as SASEGT. This CDR3 region has 15 residues. CDR3 sequence (DNA): TGTGCCAGCTGTGAACGGTGGGACGGAGGTTGGCCCCAGCATCTT. This sequence encodes CASCERWDGGWPQHL.

Note on this clonotype: The CDR3 does not close with the conserved phenylalanine or tryptophan, likely indicating a read error. The chain carries TRBV20-1 and TRBJ2-3; TRBD2 agrees at 8 bases. Germline loops: CDR1 DFQATT, CDR2 SNEGSKA (reference sequence). J lost 4 bases, V lost 4 bases, and 25 bases had no gene match. The CDR3 totals 20 residues. The CDR3 sequence: CSATDGGGFEWLGSADTQYC. CDR3 nucleotide sequence: TGCAGTGCTACAGACGGGGGGGGGTTTGAATGGCTCGGGAGCGCAGATACGCAGTATTGT.

Concerning this clonotype: A much larger clone differs from this one at a single base, so this may be a read error. The rearrangement uses TRBV20-1 and TRBJ2-5; TRBD1 agrees at 11 bases. CDR1 is DFQATT and CDR2 is SNEGSKA in the germline V gene (reference sequence). This CDR3 has 16 residues. CDR3 nucleotide sequence: TGCAGTGCTAGAGTTTTGGGACAGGGGGTGGTCGAGATCCAGTACTTC. It codes for CSARVLGQGVVEIQYF.

This clonotype was recorded once. Without the conserved terminal phenylalanine or tryptophan, this CDR3 likely stems from a read error. The CDR3, as DNA: TGTGCCAGCAGCCCCCTGACTGGGGCCAACGTCCTGACTTCC. Protein product: CASSPLTGANVLTS. The chain joins TRBV12-3 or TRBV12-4 to TRBJ2-6, with D uncertain. The CDR3 is 14 amino acids. V was cut by 6 bases and J by 2 bases, with 8 bases left in between.

This chain uses TRBV10-3 with TRBJ2-1; 14 bases align to TRBD2. Germline CDR1 ENHRY, CDR2 SYGVKD. V shed 3 bases, J shed 10 bases, and the junction held 5 bases outside the gene matches. The CDR3 spans 15 residues. The CDR3 sequence is CAISEPGLAGEEQFF. DNA for the CDR3: TGTGCCATCAGTGAACCGGGACTAGCGGGAGAGGAGCAGTTCTTC.

Of note for this clonotype: Lacking the conserved final phenylalanine or tryptophan, this CDR3 likely reflects a read error. V and J are TRBV11-3 and TRBJ2-7; a possible D gene is TRBD2 (6 bases). This CDR3 is built from 14 residues. Trimming stripped 5 bases from V and 5 bases from J, with 16 bases between. Germline lookup yields CDR1 SGHNT and CDR2 YENEEA. For the CDR3, the DNA is TGTGCCAGCAGCATATCACGGAGGGGTAACGAGCAGTACTCC. It specifies CASSISRRGNEQYS.

This clonotype was recorded a few times. The J gene is TRBJ2-7, the V gene TRBV6-2 or TRBV6-3; D gene uncertain. The length of the CDR3 is 13 residues. Trimming removed 2 bases at V and 5 bases at J, with 10 bases between. Germline CDR1 MNHEY, CDR2 SVGEGT. The CDR3 loop reads CASSYQQNHEQYF. Written as DNA, the CDR3 is TGTGCCAGCAGTTACCAACAGAACCACGAGCAGTACTTC.

The V and J genes are TRBV20-1 and TRBJ2-1; a possible D gene is TRBD2 (5 bases). The CDR3 covers 14 residues. CDR1 is DFQATT and CDR2 is SNEGSKA in the germline V gene (reference sequence). Trimming stripped 8 bases from V and 5 bases from J, with 19 bases between. The CDR3 DNA sequence: TGCAGTACTAAATCGGGGAGCGCCGACAATGAGCAGTTCTTC. This sequence encodes CSTKSGSADNEQFF.

Of note for this clonotype: The CDR3 ends on some other residue instead of the conserved phenylalanine or tryptophan, so this is likely a read error. The chain employs TRBV11-2 and TRBJ2-1; 14 nucleotides align to TRBD2. Trimming at V came to 2 bases and at J to 10 bases, leaving 7 bases not matched to a gene. The germline V gene has CDR1 SGHAT and CDR2 FQNNGV. CDR3 size: 16 residues. CDR3 region: CASSLLGLAGGSEQFH. The CDR3 nucleotides read TGTGCCAGCAGCTTACTAGGACTAGCGGGGGGCTCGGAGCAGTTCCAC.

This clonotype was observed a handful of times. The V call is TRBV6-6, the J call TRBJ2-7; no firm D call. Germline V gene data show CDR1 as MNHNY and CDR2 as SVGAGI (reference sequence). The CDR3 runs to 14 residues. V lost 6 bases, J lost 0 bases, and 12 bases lay in between. CDR3 loop: CASSLKETSYEQYV. The CDR3 nucleotides read TGTGCCAGCAGCCTCAAAGAGACCTCCTACGAGCAGTACGTC.

This clonotype was seen a single time. This chain connects TRBV12-5 to TRBJ2-1; possibly TRBD2 for D (7 bases). The CDR3 consists of 15 residues. CDR1 and CDR2 from the germline V gene are LGHNT and FRNRAP. V lost 3 bases to trimming and J lost 8 bases, with 17 bases between them. The CDR3 sequence is CASGFTAWEGDEQFF. The CDR3 DNA is TGTGCTAGTGGTTTCACCGCCTGGGAGGGGGATGAGCAGTTCTTC.

Points on this clonotype: A much larger clone sits a single nucleotide away, making a read error possible. CDR3 sequence (DNA): TGCAGCGTGGGTGAGGGCACCAATCAGCCCCAGCATTTT. Protein product: CSVGEGTNQPQHF. The rearrangement uses TRBV29-1 and TRBJ1-5, with D unresolved. Germline loops: CDR1 SQVTM, CDR2 ANQGSEA. V was shortened by 6 bases and J by 3 bases, with 12 bases between the two germline ends. CDR3 size: 13 residues.

This clonotype is a singleton in its sample. V usage is TRBV11-2 and J usage is TRBJ1-1; no clear D gene. Trimming removed 6 bases from V and 9 bases from J, with 11 bases in between. The CDR3 length is 11 residues. Germline-derived CDR1 and CDR2 are SGHAT and FQNNGV. The CDR3 DNA reads as TGTGCCAGCAGGTTGTCCAGGCAAGCTTTCTTT. It is translated as CASRLSRQAFF.

This clonotype was recorded only once. The V call is TRBV7-9, the J call TRBJ2-7, with D tentatively TRBD2 (5 bases). The CDR3 covers 14 residues. CDR1 is SEHNR and CDR2 is FQNEAQ in the germline V gene (reference sequence). The ends were cut back, 2 bases at V and 2 bases at J, with 10 bases in the middle. CDR3 in DNA: TGTGCCAGCAGCTTAAGAGCGGATGCCTACGAGCAGTACTTC. Encoded protein: CASSLRADAYEQYF.

As concerns this clonotype: A read error may produce the germline difference seen at one junction end. The genes are TRBV11-2 and TRBJ2-1; 7 nucleotides line up with TRBD2. The CDR3 runs to 15 residues. Germline CDR1 and CDR2: SGHAT and FQNNGV. In nucleotides, the CDR3 is TGTACCAGCAGCACCCGAATAGGGACTACCAATGAGCAGTTCTTC. Protein sequence: CTSSTRIGTTNEQFF.

Ten or more counts support this clonotype. This rearrangement joins TRBV20-1 to TRBJ2-3; D not resolved. The germline V gene has CDR1 DFQATT and CDR2 SNEGSKA (reference sequence). This CDR3 spans 15 amino acids. V dropped 2 bases and J dropped 1 base, with 13 bases sitting between them. The CDR3, as DNA: TGCAGTGCTAGAAGTGGAGTTCGAGGCACAGATACGCAGTATTTT. It yields the protein CSARSGVRGTDTQYF.

This clonotype was seen many times. The chain joins TRBV20-1 to TRBJ2-3; 7 bases are a match to TRBD2. This CDR3 comprises 18 residues. In germline, CDR1 is DFQATT, CDR2 SNEGSKA (reference sequence). V dropped 1 base and J dropped 2; count of bases not matched to a gene: 15. For the CDR3, the DNA is TGCAGTGCTAGAGCTCCCGTTACGCGGGAGCCATACACAGATACGCAGTATTTT. Amino acids: CSARAPVTREPYTDTQYF.

Worth noting for this clonotype: The junction departs from germline at one end; a sequencing error may be responsible. The rearrangement joins TRBV11-3 to TRBJ2-1, with TRBD2 matching 10 bases. CDR3 size: 16 residues. Looked up from germline, CDR1 is SGHNT and CDR2 is YENEEA. CDR3: CANSRGLAGGGNEQFF. CDR3 bases: TGTGCCAACAGCCGGGGATTAGCGGGGGGCGGGAATGAGCAGTTCTTC. Based on the CDR3 plus reference TRBV11-3 and TRBJ2-1, the full variable domain is EAGVVQSPRYKIIEKKQPVAFWCNPISGHNTLYWYLQNLGQGPELLIRYENEEAVDDSQLPKDRFSAERLKGVDSTLKIQPAELGDSAVYLCANSRGLAGGGNEQFFGPGTRLTVL.

As for this clonotype: This CDR3 fails to terminate in the conserved phenylalanine or tryptophan, so it likely reflects a read error. No DNA is shown, since the ends of the CDR3 on it are uncertain; the CDR3 is the one TCRdb lists. The rearrangement links TRBV12-3 or TRBV12-4 to TRBJ2-1. The CDR3 spans 12 residues, counting both ends. The CDR3 sequence is CASSLIGNERFL.

On this clonotype: Just one base apart from a much larger clone, this may be a read error. V usage is TRBV20-1 and J usage is TRBJ2-2; 10 nucleotides match TRBD1. Per the germline V gene, CDR1 is DFQATT and CDR2 is SNEGSKA (reference sequence). The CDR3 is 16 residues long. CDR3 residues: CSVRDRTGGRTGELFF. CDR3 coding DNA: TGCAGTGTTAGAGATCGGACAGGGGGACGGACCGGGGAGCTGTTTTTT.

Turning to this clonotype: Mismatch with germline at one junction end may stem from a read error. V and J are TRBV11-2 and TRBJ2-3; 7 nucleotides line up with TRBD2. This CDR3 is built from 21 residues. Germline CDR1 reads SGHAT; CDR2 reads FQNNGV. CDR3 sequence reads: CASSSTLSSGRETGFTDMQYF. CDR3 DNA sequence: TGTGCCAGCAGCTCTACCCTCAGTAGTGGGAGGGAAACCGGCTTCACAGATATGCAGTATTTT.

At least ten counts were recorded for this clonotype. This chain uses TRBV6-5 with TRBJ1-5, with D maybe TRBD1 (5 bases). The germline gives CDR1 MNHEY, CDR2 SVGAGI. V lost 6 bases to trimming and J lost 5 bases, with 20 bases between them. The CDR3 has 16 residues. CDR3 coding DNA: TGTGCCAGCAGCCCACGTCTTACAGGTGTCGATCAGCCCCAGCATTTT. This sequence encodes CASSPRLTGVDQPQHF.

The J gene is TRBJ2-7, the V gene TRBV11-1, with D perhaps being TRBD1 or TRBD2 (5 bases each). The CDR3 length is 12 residues. Germline lookup yields CDR1 SGHAT and CDR2 FQDESV (reference sequence). The V and J ends lost 5 bases and 7 bases respectively, with 12 bases between them. For the CDR3, the DNA is TGTGCCAGCAGCGGACTGGGGCATGAGCAGTACTTC. It is translated as CASSGLGHEQYF.

This clonotype appeared a few times. V usage is TRBV6-5 and J usage is TRBJ2-7; unclear D gene. V was trimmed by 0 bases and J by 5 bases, leaving 14 bases between them. The CDR3 loop spans 15 amino acids. The V gene's germline CDR1 is MNHEY and CDR2 SVGAGI. The CDR3 here is CASSYSSGSPDEQYF. The CDR3 bases are TGTGCCAGCAGTTACTCTTCCGGGTCGCCAGACGAGCAGTACTTC.

This clonotype was counted at least ten times. V gene TRBV7-8 combines with J gene TRBJ2-2; 9 bases match TRBD2. This CDR3 is 15 amino acids long. In germline, CDR1 is SGHVS, CDR2 FQNEAQ. The V gene end was trimmed by 4 bases and the J gene end by 6 bases; junction bases not matched to a gene: 6. CDR3 residues: CASSYGGRVAGELFF. Here the CDR3 DNA reads TGTGCCAGCAGCTACGGCGGGAGGGTGGCCGGGGAGCTGTTTTTT.

The table lists this clonotype with many counts. The rearrangement uses TRBV5-1 and TRBJ1-2; 9 bases fit TRBD1. V shed 3 bases and J 4 bases; nucleotides not matched to a gene: 13. The CDR3 sequence is 17 residues long. Germline CDR1 reads SGHRS; CDR2 reads YFSETQ. In DNA form, the CDR3 reads TGCGCCAGCAGCTCCCCCGGGACAGGGCCCCGGGGCTATGGCTACACCTTC. Encoded protein: CASSSPGTGPRGYGYTF.

Notes on this clonotype: One end of the junction is discordant with germline, which a read error may explain. The chain recombines TRBV29-1 with TRBJ2-1; 7 bases agree with TRBD1. The CDR3 contains 13 residues. CDR1 is SQVTM and CDR2 is ANQGSEA in the germline V gene. The CDR3 is CSVTDRIYNDQFF. The CDR3 nucleotides read TGCAGCGTCACGGACAGGATCTACAATGATCAGTTCTTC.